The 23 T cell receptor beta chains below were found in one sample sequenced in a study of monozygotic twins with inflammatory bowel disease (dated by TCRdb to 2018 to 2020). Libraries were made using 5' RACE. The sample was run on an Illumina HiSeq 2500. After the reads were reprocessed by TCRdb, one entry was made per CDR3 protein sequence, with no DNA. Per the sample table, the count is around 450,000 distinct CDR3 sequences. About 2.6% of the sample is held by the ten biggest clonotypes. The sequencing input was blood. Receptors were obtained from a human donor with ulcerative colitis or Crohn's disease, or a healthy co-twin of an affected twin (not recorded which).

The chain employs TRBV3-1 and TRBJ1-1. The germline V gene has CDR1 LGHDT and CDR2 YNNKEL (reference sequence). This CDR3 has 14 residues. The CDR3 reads CASSPLAGNTEAFF.

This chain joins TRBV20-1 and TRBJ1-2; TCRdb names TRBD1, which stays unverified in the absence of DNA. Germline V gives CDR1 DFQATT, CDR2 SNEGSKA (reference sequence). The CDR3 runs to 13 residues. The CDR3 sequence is CSARGTGVDGYTF.

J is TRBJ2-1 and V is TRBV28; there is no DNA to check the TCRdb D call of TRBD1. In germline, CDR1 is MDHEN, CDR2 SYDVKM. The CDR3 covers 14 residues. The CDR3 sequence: CASSRQGRGNEQFF. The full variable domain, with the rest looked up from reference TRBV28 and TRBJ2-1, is DVKVTQSSRYLVKRTGEKVFLECVQDMDHENMFWYRQDPGLGLRLIYFSYDVKMKEKGDIPEGYSVSREKKERFSLILESASTNQTSMYLCASSRQGRGNEQFFGPGTRLTVL.

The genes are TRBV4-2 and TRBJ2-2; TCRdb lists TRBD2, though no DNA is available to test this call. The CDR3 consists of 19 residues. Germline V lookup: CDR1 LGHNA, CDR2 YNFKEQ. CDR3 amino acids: CASSQDIGASGALPGELFF.

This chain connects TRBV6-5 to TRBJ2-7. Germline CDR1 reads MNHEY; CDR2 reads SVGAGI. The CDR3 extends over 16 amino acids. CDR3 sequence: CASSFFMSDGSYEQYF.

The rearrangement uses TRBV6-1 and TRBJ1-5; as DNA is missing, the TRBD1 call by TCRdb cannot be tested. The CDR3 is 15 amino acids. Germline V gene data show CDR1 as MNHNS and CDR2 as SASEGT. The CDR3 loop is CASSGTGGRYQPQHF.

This CDR3 reads CASSVDRGLSYNSPLHF. The chain carries TRBV7-8 and TRBJ1-6; the D gene TCRdb calls, TRBD1, cannot be checked with no DNA. The CDR3 is made up of 17 amino acids. Germline CDR1 is SGHVS and CDR2 is FQNEAQ. Filled out from reference TRBV7-8 and TRBJ1-6, the complete variable domain reads GAGVSQSPRYKVAKRGQDVALRCDPISGHVSLFWYQQALGQGPEFLTYFQNEAQLDKSGLPSDRFFAERPEGSVSTLKIQRTQQEDSAVYLCASSVDRGLSYNSPLHFGNGTRLTVT.

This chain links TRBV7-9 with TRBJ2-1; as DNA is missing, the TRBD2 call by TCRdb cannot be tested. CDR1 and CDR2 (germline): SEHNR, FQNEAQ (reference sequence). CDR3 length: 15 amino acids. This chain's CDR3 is CASSPLAGVDNEQFF.

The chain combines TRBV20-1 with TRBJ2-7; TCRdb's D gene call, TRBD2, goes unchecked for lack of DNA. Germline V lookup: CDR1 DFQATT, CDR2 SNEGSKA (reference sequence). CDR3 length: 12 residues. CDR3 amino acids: CSALRTEVEQYF.

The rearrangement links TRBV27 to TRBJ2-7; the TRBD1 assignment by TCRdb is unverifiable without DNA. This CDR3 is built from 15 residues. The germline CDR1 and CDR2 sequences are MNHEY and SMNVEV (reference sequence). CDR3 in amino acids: CASSRTGDGLGEQYF.

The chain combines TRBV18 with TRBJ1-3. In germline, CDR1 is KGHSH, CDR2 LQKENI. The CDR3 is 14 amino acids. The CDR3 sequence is CASSPASSGNTIYF.

The CDR3 spells CASSPRVPGANVLTF. The rearrangement uses TRBV6-2 or TRBV6-3 and TRBJ2-6. CDR3 length: 15 residues. The germline V gene encodes CDR1 MNHEY and CDR2 SVGEGT.

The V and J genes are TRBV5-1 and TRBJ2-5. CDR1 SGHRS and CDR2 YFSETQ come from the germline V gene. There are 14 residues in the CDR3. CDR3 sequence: CASSLGLLQETQYF.

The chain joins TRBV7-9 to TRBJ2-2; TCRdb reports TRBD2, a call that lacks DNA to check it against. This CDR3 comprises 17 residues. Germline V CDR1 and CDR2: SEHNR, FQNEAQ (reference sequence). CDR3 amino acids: CASSHEFQGGRNGELFF.

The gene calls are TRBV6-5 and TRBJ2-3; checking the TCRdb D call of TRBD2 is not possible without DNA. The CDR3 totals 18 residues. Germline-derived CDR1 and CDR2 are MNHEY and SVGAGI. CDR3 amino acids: CASSYASTSGSSTDTQYF.

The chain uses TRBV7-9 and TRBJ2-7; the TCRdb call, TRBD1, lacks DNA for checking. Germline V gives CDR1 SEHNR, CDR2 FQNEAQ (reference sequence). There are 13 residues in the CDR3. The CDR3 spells CAIGRYGVYEQYF.

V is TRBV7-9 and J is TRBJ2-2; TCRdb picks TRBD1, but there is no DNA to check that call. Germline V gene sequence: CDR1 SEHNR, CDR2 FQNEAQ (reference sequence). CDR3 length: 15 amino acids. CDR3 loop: CASSGGTGKFGELFF. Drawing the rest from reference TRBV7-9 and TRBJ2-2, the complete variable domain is DTGVSQNPRHKITKRGQNVTFRCDPISEHNRLYWYRQTLGQGPEFLTYFQNEAQLEKSRLLSDRFSAERPKGSFSTLEIQRTEQGDSAMYLCASSGGTGKFGELFFGEGSRLTVL.

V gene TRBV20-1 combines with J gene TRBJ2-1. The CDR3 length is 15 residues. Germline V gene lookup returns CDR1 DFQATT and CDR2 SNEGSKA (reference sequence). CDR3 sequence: CSARARTVGYNEQFF.

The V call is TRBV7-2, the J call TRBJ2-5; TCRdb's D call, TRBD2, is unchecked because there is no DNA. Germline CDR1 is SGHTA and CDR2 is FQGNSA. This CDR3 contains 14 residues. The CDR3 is CASSLTSVQETQYF.

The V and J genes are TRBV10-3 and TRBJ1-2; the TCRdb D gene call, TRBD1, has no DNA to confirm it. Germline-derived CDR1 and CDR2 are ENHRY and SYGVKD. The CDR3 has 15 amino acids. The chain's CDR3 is CAISESPYSNYGYTF.

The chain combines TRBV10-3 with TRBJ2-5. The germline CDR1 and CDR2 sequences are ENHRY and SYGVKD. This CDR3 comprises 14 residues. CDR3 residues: CAISESLAGQTQYF.

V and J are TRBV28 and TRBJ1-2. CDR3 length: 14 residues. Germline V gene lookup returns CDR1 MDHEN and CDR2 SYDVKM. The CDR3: CASTPQGVGYGYTF.

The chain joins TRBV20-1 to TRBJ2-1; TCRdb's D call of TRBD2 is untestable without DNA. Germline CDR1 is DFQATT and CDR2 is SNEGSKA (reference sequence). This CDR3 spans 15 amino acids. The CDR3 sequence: CSARSGLAGGDEQFF.